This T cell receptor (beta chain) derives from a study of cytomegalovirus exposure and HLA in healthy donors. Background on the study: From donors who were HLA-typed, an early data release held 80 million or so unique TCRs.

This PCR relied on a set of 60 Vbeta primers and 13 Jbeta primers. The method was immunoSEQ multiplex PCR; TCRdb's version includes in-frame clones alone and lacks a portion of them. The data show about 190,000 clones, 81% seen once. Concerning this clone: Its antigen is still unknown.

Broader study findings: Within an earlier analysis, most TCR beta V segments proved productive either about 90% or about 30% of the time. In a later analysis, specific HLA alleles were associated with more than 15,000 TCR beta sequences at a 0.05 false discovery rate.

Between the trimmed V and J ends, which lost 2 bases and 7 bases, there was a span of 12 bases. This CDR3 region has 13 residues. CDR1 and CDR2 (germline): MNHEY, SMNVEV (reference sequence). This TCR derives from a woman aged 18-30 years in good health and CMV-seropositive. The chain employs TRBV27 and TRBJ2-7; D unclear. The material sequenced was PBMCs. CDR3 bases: TGTGCCAGCAGTTTAATGAGACTCGGGGAGCAGTACTTC. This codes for CASSLMRLGEQYF.